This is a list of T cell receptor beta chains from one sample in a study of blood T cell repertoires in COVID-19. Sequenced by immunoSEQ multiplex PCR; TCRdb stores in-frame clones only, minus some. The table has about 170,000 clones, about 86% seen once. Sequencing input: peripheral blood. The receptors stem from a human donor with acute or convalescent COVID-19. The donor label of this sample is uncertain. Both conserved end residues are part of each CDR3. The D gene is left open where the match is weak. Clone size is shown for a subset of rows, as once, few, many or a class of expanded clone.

CASSSGTSGAYEQYF	TGCGCCAGCAGCTCGGGGACTAGCGGGGCCTACGAGCAGTACTTC	TRBD2	-	TRBV5-1	TRBJ2-7
CASSLALDEQYF	TGTGCCAGCAGCTTAGCTTTAGACGAGCAGTACTTC	-	-	TRBV12-3/TRBV12-4	TRBJ2-7
CSASAGYEQYF	TGCAGTGCTAGTGCGGGCTACGAGCAGTACTTC	-	-	TRBV20-1	TRBJ2-7
CASSIRVSYEQYF	TGTGCCAGTAGTATCCGGGTTTCCTACGAGCAGTACTTC	-	-	TRBV19	TRBJ2-7
CASIPSGQHPFF	TGTGCCAGCATCCCATCAGGCCAACACCCGTTTTTT	-	-	TRBV6-5	TRBJ1-4
CASSLVGGGNTEAFF	TGTGCCAGCAGCTTGGTGGGGGGAGGAAACACTGAAGCTTTCTTT	-	-	TRBV7-9	TRBJ1-1
CASSGKTDPGGELFF	TGTGCCAGCAGTGGAAAGACAGACCCTGGGGGGGAGCTGTTTTTT	-	once	TRBV6-6	TRBJ2-2
CASSLEVGRNYNEQFF	TGCGCCAGCAGCTTGGAGGTTGGCAGGAACTACAATGAGCAGTTCTTC	-	-	TRBV5-1	TRBJ2-1
CASSQVGGEETQYF	TGTGCCAGCAGCCAAGTGGGAGGGGAAGAGACCCAGTACTTC	TRBD2	-	TRBV3-1/TRBV3-2	TRBJ2-5
CASIQGSGTGELFF	TGTGCCAGCATTCAGGGGAGTGGCACCGGGGAGCTGTTTTTT	-	-	TRBV6-5	TRBJ2-2
CASRRQGGSGYTF	TGTGCCAGCAGACGACAGGGCGGATCTGGCTACACCTTC	TRBD1	-	TRBV3-1/TRBV3-2	TRBJ1-2
CSASNYGGVYNEQFF	TGCAGTGCTAGTAACTACGGCGGAGTCTACAATGAGCAGTTCTTC	-	-	TRBV20-1	TRBJ2-1
CASGLEDSLPRDSPLHF	TGTGCTAGTGGTTTGGAGGACTCCCTCCCTCGGGATTCACCCCTCCACTTT	-	-	TRBV12-5	TRBJ1-6
CASGGGDGNSPLHF	TGTGCCAGCGGGGGAGGGGATGGGAATTCACCCCTCCACTTT	-	-	TRBV9	TRBJ1-6
CASSLPRRDSTANTEAFF	TGTGCCAGCAGCTTACCTCGTCGGGACAGTACCGCGAACACTGAAGCTTTCTTT	TRBD1	-	TRBV5-6	TRBJ1-1
CASSVWGGPQETQYF	TGTGCCAGCAGCGTTTGGGGGGGCCCTCAAGAGACCCAGTACTTC	-	-	TRBV9	TRBJ2-5
CASSPGARSVLRDTQYF	TGTGCCAGCAGCCCGGGAGCGCGTAGCGTCTTGAGGGATACGCAGTATTTT	-	-	TRBV11-3	TRBJ2-3
CASSLLGLNTGELFF	TGTGCCAGCAGCTTACTCGGACTCAACACCGGGGAGCTGTTTTTT	-	once	TRBV7-9	TRBJ2-2
CASSPEGAGDPYNEQFF	TGTGCCAGCAGCCCGGAAGGGGCGGGGGACCCATACAATGAGCAGTTCTTC	TRBD2	-	TRBV4-2	TRBJ2-1
CASSLRDRGRGTQYF	TGTGCCAGCAGTTTGCGGGACAGGGGGAGAGGGACCCAGTACTTC	TRBD1	-	TRBV6-5	TRBJ2-5
CASSLGEGLGSYEQYF	TGTGCCAGCAGTTTGGGGGAGGGGTTAGGGTCCTACGAGCAGTACTTC	TRBD2	-	TRBV27	TRBJ2-7
CASSPSGSGDTQYF	TGTGCCAGCAGCCCGTCCGGGTCCGGGGATACGCAGTATTTT	-	-	TRBV5-4	TRBJ2-3
CASSPGRGGRIDTQYF	TGTGCCAGCAGCCCAGGGCGGGGGGGCAGGATAGATACGCAGTATTTT	TRBD2	-	TRBV11-1	TRBJ2-3
CASSLISGGGSDTQYF	TGTGCCAGCAGTTTAATCTCCGGGGGAGGGAGCGATACGCAGTATTTT	TRBD2	-	TRBV28	TRBJ2-3
CASSYTRLVTGELFF	TGTGCCAGCAGTTACACGCGACTAGTTACCGGGGAGCTGTTTTTT	-	-	TRBV28	TRBJ2-2
CAWNRVSGNTIYF	TGTGCCTGGAACCGGGTCTCTGGAAACACCATATATTTT	-	-	TRBV30	TRBJ1-3
CASREDSNQPQHF	TGTGCCAGCAGGGAGGATAGCAATCAGCCCCAGCATTTT	-	-	TRBV2	TRBJ1-5
CASSPLGQGTSGNTIYF	TGTGCCAGCTCACCCCTGGGACAGGGAACCTCTGGAAACACCATATATTTT	TRBD1	-	TRBV18	TRBJ1-3
CASWGGRSTDTQYF	TGTGCCAGCTGGGGGGGCCGTAGCACAGATACGCAGTATTTT	-	-	TRBV19	TRBJ2-3
CASRRFRARNYGYTF	TGTGCCAGCAGGCGTTTCAGGGCCCGTAACTATGGCTACACCTTC	-	-	TRBV21-1	TRBJ1-2
CASSFRTGGTDTQYF	TGTGCCAGCAGCTTCCGGACAGGCGGAACAGATACGCAGTATTTT	TRBD1	-	TRBV11-3	TRBJ2-3
CASRYGTGSLEQYF	TGTGCCAGCAGATACGGGACAGGGTCGTTAGAGCAGTACTTC	TRBD1	-	TRBV6-5	TRBJ2-7
CASRGQGTEQPQHF	TGTGCCAGCAGGGGACAGGGGACAGAACAGCCCCAGCATTTT	TRBD1	-	TRBV6-5	TRBJ1-5
CASSFTGGISGANVLTF	TGTGCCAGCAGCTTCACAGGGGGCATCTCTGGGGCCAACGTCCTGACTTTC	TRBD1	-	TRBV11-2	TRBJ2-6
CATSDSADDYGYTF	TGTGCCACCAGTGATTCCGCAGATGACTATGGCTACACCTTC	-	-	TRBV24-1	TRBJ1-2
CASSYSADFRTDTQYF	TGTGCCAGCAGTTACTCGGCCGACTTTCGCACAGATACGCAGTATTTT	-	-	TRBV6-5	TRBJ2-3
CAWSVRGSTDTQYF	TGTGCCTGGAGTGTCCGGGGGAGCACAGATACGCAGTATTTT	-	-	TRBV30	TRBJ2-3
CASSSWDSQGNEQYF	TGTGCCAGCAGTTCTTGGGACTCCCAAGGGAACGAGCAGTACTTC	-	-	TRBV28	TRBJ2-7
CASQNRDQPQHF	TGTGCCAGCCAAAACAGGGATCAGCCCCAGCATTTT	-	-	TRBV19	TRBJ1-5
CASSLRGQPQHF	TGTGCCAGCAGCTTAAGGGGTCAGCCCCAGCATTTT	-	-	TRBV7-9	TRBJ1-5
CASSRRDRTLEAFF	TGTGCCAGCAGCCGCCGGGACAGAACTCTTGAAGCTTTCTTT	TRBD1	-	TRBV7-8	TRBJ1-1
CAIASQGAIGANVLTF	TGTGCCATCGCGTCGCAGGGGGCAATTGGGGCCAACGTCCTGACTTTC	TRBD1	-	TRBV10-3	TRBJ2-6
CASSPGTATGELFF	TGTGCCAGCAGTCCCGGGACAGCCACCGGGGAGCTGTTTTTT	TRBD1	few	TRBV6-5	TRBJ2-2
CASSLGDSSGDGYTF	TGTGCCAGCAGCTTAGGTGACAGTTCTGGGGATGGCTACACCTTC	-	-	TRBV7-2	TRBJ1-2
CASSLVGQGDEKLFF	TGTGCCAGCAGTTTAGTGGGACAGGGAGATGAAAAACTGTTTTTT	TRBD1	-	TRBV28	TRBJ1-4
CASYRDRGLSVDSPLHF	TGTGCCAGCTACCGGGACAGGGGGCTGTCGGTCGATTCACCCCTCCACTTT	TRBD1	-	TRBV9	TRBJ1-6
CASRIPQGNYGYTF	TGTGCCAGCAGGATTCCTCAGGGCAACTATGGCTACACCTTC	-	-	TRBV28	TRBJ1-2
CASSTANYGYTF	TGTGCCAGCAGTACGGCTAACTATGGCTACACCTTC	-	-	TRBV6-5	TRBJ1-2
CASSRDRGDTQYF	TGTGCCAGCAGCCGGGACAGGGGAGATACGCAGTATTTT	TRBD1	-	TRBV7-3	TRBJ2-3
CASSRPTSGGADEQFF	TGTGCCAGCAGCCGCCCAACTAGCGGGGGGGCAGATGAGCAGTTCTTC	TRBD2	-	TRBV3-1/TRBV3-2	TRBJ2-1
CASTRLAEDTDTQYF	TGTGCCAGCACTCGACTAGCGGAAGACACAGATACGCAGTATTTT	TRBD2	-	TRBV2	TRBJ2-3
CASSIRRTGGNTEAFF	TGTGCCAGCAGTATACGACGGACAGGAGGGAACACTGAAGCTTTCTTT	TRBD1	-	TRBV27	TRBJ1-1
CASSLGGAGNQPQHF	TGCGCCAGCAGCTTGGGTGGGGCTGGCAATCAGCCCCAGCATTTT	-	-	TRBV5-1	TRBJ1-5
CASSLGGPFSEQYF	TGTGCCAGCAGCCTCGGGGGACCTTTCTCGGAGCAGTACTTC	-	-	TRBV13	TRBJ2-7
CASSPGTGFYGYTF	TGTGCCAGCAGCCCCGGGACAGGCTTTTATGGCTACACCTTC	TRBD1	-	TRBV7-9	TRBJ1-2
CASSPSGHILLFQPQHF	TGTGCCAGCAGTCCATCGGGACACATCCTTCTCTTTCAGCCCCAGCATTTT	-	-	TRBV6-6	TRBJ1-5
CASSYGTAYQETQYF	TGTGCCAGCAGTTATGGGACAGCTTACCAAGAGACCCAGTACTTC	TRBD1	-	TRBV6-5	TRBJ2-5
CSVEDRHRGTDTQYF	TGCAGCGTTGAAGATCGGCACAGGGGAACAGATACGCAGTATTTT	TRBD1	few	TRBV29-1	TRBJ2-3
CASTRQGLEQYF	TGTGCCAGCACCCGACAGGGTTTAGAGCAGTACTTC	TRBD1	-	TRBV6-4	TRBJ2-7